The clone carrying this T cell receptor (beta chain) has at least ten counts. Its specificity is not known. TCRdb re-called the 5' RACE reads through MiXCR, storing one row per CDR3 protein. The table shows 500,000 to 700,000 distinct CDR3 sequences, with roughly 7.1% occurring only once. This specimen comes from a study of identical twins. Study findings and constraints: Cross-sectional statistics, not tracking of the same donors, supported the conclusions. Compared with unrelated sharing, twin-shared out-of-frame alpha sequences had more low-probability sequences. Zero-insertion analyses were open to partial confounding by invariant MAIT and iNKT cells.

Trimming took 6 bases from V and 4 from J; bases not matched to a gene: 5. The CDR3 consists of 14 residues. The same sample was also used in a study of yellow fever vaccine responses in identical twins.

The clonotype was recovered from a woman between 18 and 29 years old in good health. The rearrangement joins TRBV12-3 or TRBV12-4 to TRBJ2-3, with TRBD1 matching over 9 bases. Sequenced material: PBMCs. CDR3: CASSLDRGSDTQYF. Written as DNA, the CDR3 is TGTGCCAGCAGCCTGGACAGGGGTTCAGATACGCAGTATTTT.